Following are 10 T cell receptor beta chains from one sample sequenced in a study of T cells expressing NK-cell markers. With the 5' RACE reads reprocessed, TCRdb shows one record per CDR3 protein and no DNA. The sample includes under 200,000 distinct CDR3 sequences. Sequenced material: blood T cells: a sorted CD56 or NKG2C T cell subset, CD4+ or CD8+ T cells, or bulk PBMC T cells (not recorded which). Receptors were obtained from a woman aged 18 to 75 in good health.

V usage is TRBV18 and J usage is TRBJ1-1. Germline V CDR1 and CDR2: KGHSH, LQKENI. The CDR3 covers 13 residues. CDR3: CASSPLEYTEAFF.

The CDR3 spells CASSQGRRLNTEAFF. The chain links TRBV14 to TRBJ1-1. The CDR3 length is 15 residues. CDR1 is SGHDN, CDR2 FVKESK, per germline.

Here the CDR3 reads CASSLSSGYGYTF. This chain uses TRBV5-1 with TRBJ1-2; as DNA is missing, the TRBD1 call by TCRdb cannot be tested. Germline loops: CDR1 SGHRS, CDR2 YFSETQ. The CDR3 covers 13 residues.

V gene TRBV5-1 combines with J gene TRBJ2-3; TCRdb indicates TRBD1, and absent DNA this call remains unverified. This CDR3 is built from 16 residues. CDR1 is SGHRS, CDR2 YFSETQ, per germline. CDR3 sequence: CASSSGGGTSTDTQYF.

The genes are TRBV15 and TRBJ2-4. CDR3 size: 12 residues. CDR1 LNHNV and CDR2 YYDKDF come from the germline V gene (reference sequence). This CDR3 reads CATGGVKNIQYF.

The CDR3: CASQTGGETQYF. The rearrangement links TRBV28 to TRBJ2-5; TCRdb lists TRBD1, though no DNA is available to test this call. The germline gives CDR1 MDHEN, CDR2 SYDVKM. This CDR3 is built from 12 residues.

The CDR3 sequence: CASRTSGANVLTF. The chain has TRBV7-9 and TRBJ2-6. Germline loops: CDR1 SEHNR, CDR2 FQNEAQ (reference sequence). The CDR3 sequence is 13 residues long.

The J gene is TRBJ1-2, the V gene TRBV20-1. The CDR3 is 14 amino acids. The germline V gene has CDR1 DFQATT and CDR2 SNEGSKA (reference sequence). CDR3 sequence: CSARVLGRNYGYTF.

The V and J genes are TRBV2 and TRBJ1-5. From germline, CDR1 is SNHLY and CDR2 FYNNEI. The CDR3 totals 14 residues. The CDR3 is CASSRGRADQPQHF.

The chain uses TRBV12-3 or TRBV12-4 and TRBJ1-5; as DNA is missing, the TRBD1 call by TCRdb cannot be tested. The CDR3 sequence is 14 residues long. This chain's CDR3 is CASTGTASNQPQHF.